Listed below are T cell receptor beta chains from one sample, sequenced in a study of cytomegalovirus exposure and HLA in healthy donors. TCRdb keeps only in-frame clones here, not all; method: immunoSEQ multiplex PCR. The sample yields 140,000 to 150,000 clones, over 75% seen once. The sequenced material came from PBMCs. Receptor source: a woman younger than 45 in good health and CMV-seronegative. The CDR3 runs from the conserved cysteine through the conserved F or W. The order of the fields is clone size, V gene, D gene, J gene, CDR3 protein, CDR3 DNA. The D gene is left open where the match is weak. Size tells how often a clone was seen (once, few, many) or the class of an expanded clone, and some rows leave it out.

.,TRBV13,TRBD2,TRBJ2-5,CASSLASGRIEAKTQYF,TGTGCCAGCAGCTTAGCTAGCGGGAGGATTGAAGCAAAGACCCAGTACTTC
.,TRBV11-2,TRBD2,TRBJ2-3,CASSQYRLASSTQYF,TGTGCCAGCAGCCAGTACAGACTAGCGTCATCTACGCAGTATTTT
.,TRBV6-1,.,TRBJ2-2,CASRRTANTGELSF,TGTGCCAGCAGGCGGACAGCGAACACCGGGGAGCTGTCTTTT
once,TRBV6-4,TRBD2,TRBJ2-1,CASSKREGYNEQFF,TGTGCCAGCAGTAAGCGGGAGGGATACAATGAGCAGTTCTTC
.,TRBV2,TRBD2,TRBJ2-3,CASSAGVSGRGSTDTQYF,TGTGCCAGCAGCGCCGGGGTTAGCGGGAGGGGGAGCACAGATACGCAGTATTTT
.,TRBV9,.,TRBJ1-2,CASSGRGIGYTF,TGTGCCAGCAGCGGGAGGGGAATCGGCTACACCTTC
.,TRBV27,.,TRBJ2-7,CASSSPNRATYEQYF,TGTGCCAGCAGTTCGCCGAACAGGGCCACCTACGAGCAGTACTTC
.,TRBV7-8,.,TRBJ2-7,CASSQTTGDFYEQYF,TGTGCCAGCAGCCAAACGACGGGGGATTTCTACGAGCAGTACTTC
.,TRBV2,TRBD1,TRBJ1-2,CASSEIQTGPHGYTF,TGTGCCAGCAGTGAAATACAGACAGGGCCTCATGGCTACACCTTC
.,TRBV5-1,.,TRBJ1-4,CASSLEVRGEKLFF,TGCGCCAGCAGCTTGGAAGTGCGAGGTGAAAAACTGTTTTTT
.,TRBV10-3,TRBD1,TRBJ1-3,CAINPTGGVGNTIYF,TGTGCCATCAACCCTACAGGGGGCGTTGGAAACACCATATATTTT
.,TRBV6-1,TRBD1,TRBJ1-2,CASSEARDSYGYTF,TGTGCCAGCAGTGAAGCGCGGGACAGCTATGGCTACACCTTC
once,TRBV14,.,TRBJ2-7,CASSQDRVPHEQYF,TGTGCCAGCAGCCAAGACAGGGTACCCCACGAGCAGTACTTC
.,TRBV30,.,TRBJ2-5,CAWSVQARETQYF,TGTGCCTGGAGTGTACAGGCAAGAGAGACCCAGTACTTC